This section outlines one T cell receptor (beta chain) sequence together with its context. What it binds is not known. The CDR3 consists of 12 residues. Trimming cost V 2 bases and J 4 bases, with 5 bases left between them. The germline V gene encodes CDR1 SGHVS and CDR2 FQNEAQ. Profiled with immunoSEQ multiplex PCR; TCRdb holds only in-frame clones, not every one. The data show tens of thousands of clones, approximately 88% seen once. The data are from a study of T cell responses to AZD1222 COVID-19 vaccine. The study's findings and limits: All repertoire sampling was performed exclusively after the peak T cell response. Two AZD1222 doses significantly raised spike-specific TCR breadth and depth over controls.

This clonotype originated in an adult in good health. V gene TRBV7-8 combines with J gene TRBJ1-1; no clear D. The source was peripheral blood, collected on day 0 of MenACWY control vaccination. Written as DNA, the CDR3 is TGTGCCAGCAGCTTACGGGGCACTGAAGCTTTCTTT. Its translation is CASSLRGTEAFF.